This T cell receptor (beta chain) is from a study of human T cells and chemical hapten exposure. Across the whole study: 2% DPC applied to an approximately 2 cm by approximately 2 cm arm area sensitized donors. Each patient's scalp received weekly diphenylcyclopropenone throughout the approximately 25-week study. The study's findings and limits: The study found that PT1 expanded TCR counts correlated positively with patch test score.

This clonotype was counted many times. Antigen specificity is unknown. Separate cDNA molecules received unique molecular identifiers, which the library attached to them. MiXCR was run by TCRdb on the RACE reads, yielding one entry per CDR3 protein. The sample has more than 300,000 distinct CDR3 sequences, 5.1% seen once. The CDR3 sequence is 14 residues long. Germline loops: CDR1 MNHEY, CDR2 SVGEGT. Trimming pared 5 bases from V and 1 base from J, leaving 11 bases between. Time point specified: pre-sensitization, week 0. Described treatment: therapeutic diphenylcyclopropenone sensitization with weekly scalp DPC.

The receptor comes from a woman aged 50 to 60 with alopecia areata. Some clones in this sample may be carry-over from other donors' samples. V usage is TRBV6-2 or TRBV6-3 and J usage is TRBJ2-5; D tentatively fits TRBD1 or TRBD2 (6 bases each). This specimen consisted of whole blood, obtained in connection with sensitization to the hapten diphenylcyclopropenone (DPC). CDR3 nucleotide sequence: TGTGCCAGCAGTCGCCCGGGGGCCCAAGAGACCCAGTACTTC. It specifies CASSRPGAQETQYF.